This paragraph covers one T cell receptor (beta chain) sequence. These data belong to a study of blood T cell repertoires in COVID-19. Between the trimmed V and J ends, which lost 5 bases and 1 base, there was a span of 11 bases. This CDR3 region has 15 residues. The V gene's germline CDR1 is KGHDR and CDR2 SFDVKD. Clones were sequenced by immunoSEQ multiplex PCR, and TCRdb holds only the in-frame ones, with some missing. The table lists approximately 120,000 clones, approximately 87% of them singletons. Sequencing was carried out using peripheral blood. The sequence was collected from a woman aged 50 to 65 with acute or convalescent COVID-19. V and J are TRBV24-1 and TRBJ2-1; D possibly corresponds to TRBD1 (5 bases). The CDR3 spells CATSGGRASYNEQFF. Written as DNA, the CDR3 is TGTGCCACCAGTGGGGGCAGGGCTTCCTACAATGAGCAGTTCTTC.